This entry concerns a single TCR beta chain. Runs used v3.0 of the immunoSEQ assay and were done at survey level. Repertoires were generated with immunoSEQ multiplex PCR, while TCRdb's copy carries only in-frame clones and drops some. The table records under 9,000 clones, around 79% of them present only once. CDR1 MNHNS and CDR2 SASEGT come from the germline V gene. V lost 0 bases, J lost 0 bases, and 11 bases lay in between. The CDR3 runs to 16 residues. This specimen comes from a study of long-term antiretroviral therapy in people with HIV. This sequence joins TRBV6-1 and TRBJ1-2; no reliable D call. The sequences come from unsorted PBMCs, collected 0.1 years after starting antiretroviral therapy. This TCR was sampled from a man aged 40-50 years with HIV. The CDR3 here is CASSEARQQTNYGYTF. The CDR3 nucleotides read TGTGCCAGCAGTGAAGCCAGGCAGCAAACTAACTATGGCTACACCTTC.